This T cell receptor (beta chain) was found in a study of cytomegalovirus exposure and HLA in healthy donors. General observations from the study: Presence/absence analyses supposed approximately even sequencing depth among donors. Highly shared sequence variants in one cluster were likely a sequencing artifact. It was reported that TCR beta sequences correctly inferred the HLA-A and HLA-B alleles for most subjects.

Use of 60 Vbeta and 13 Jbeta primers characterized the PCR. TCRdb's table, derived via immunoSEQ multiplex PCR, lists solely in-frame clones and lacks some. The sample lists around 190,000 clones; almost 85% were seen once. This clone was counted once. Its target is not known. CDR3 length equals 16 residues. Germline values: CDR1 SQVTM, CDR2 ANQGSEA. Deletions cut 1 base from V and 3 bases from J, with 17 bases between. The chain recombines TRBV29-1 with TRBJ2-3; D is uncertain. The origin of this receptor is a woman aged 45-65 years in good health and CMV-seronegative. What was sequenced was PBMCs. The CDR3 nucleotides read TGCAGCGTTGAAGGTCAGAAGCCCGGCGGAACAGATACGCAGTATTTT. Translating gives CSVEGQKPGGTDTQYF.